The 3 T cell receptor delta chains presented below share a single source sample, sequenced in a study of γδ T cells in repeated Plasmodium falciparum infection. TCRdb repeated clone calling on the multiplex PCR reads with CATT. The table lists tens of thousands of delta-chain clones, approximately 0.92% of them singletons. Flow sorting of PBMC yielded separate Vgamma9/Vdelta2+ and Vdelta2-negative gammadelta T cell populations for bulk repertoire analysis. The sequenced sample was gamma-delta T cells from blood. The origin of the receptors is a pool of human donors (malaria-infected and uninfected, not separated).

Notes on this clone: The protein held in TCRdb is that of a much larger clone and does not match this DNA's translation at residue 10, likely because of a read error; the protein shown is translated from the DNA. V gene TRDV2 combines with J gene TRDJ1; D might be TRDD2 (5 bases). TCRdb leaves out the J gene; it was filled in here by matching the DNA to germline. The ends were cut back, 2 bases at V and 9 bases at J, with 27 bases in the middle. The CDR3 has 17 residues. CDR1 is GEAIGNYY and CDR2 is EKD in the germline V gene. The CDR3 bases are TGTGCCTGTGACAATTCCTTGTCTTACTCCGAGGGTGGTGAACTCATCTTT. Protein product: CACDNSLSYSEGGELIF.

There are a few counts of this clone. This likely came from a read error, as a far larger clone is one base away. It is unclear where the CDR3 begins or ends on the DNA, so no DNA is shown, and the CDR3 is as TCRdb lists it. The chain has TRDV2 and TRDJ2. The CDR3 is 17 residues long, ends included. Per the germline V gene, CDR1 is GEAIGNYY and CDR2 is EKD. CDR3 residues: CACDPWGQTVGSAQLFF.

Of note for this clone: TCRdb assigns this DNA the protein of a much larger clone, which departs from its translation at residue 9; this likely reflects a read error, and the protein shown comes from translating the DNA. J is TRDJ1 and V is TRDV2; 9 bases are shared with TRDD3. Germline assignment: CDR1 GEAIGNYY and CDR2 EKD. The junction had 8 bases not matched to a gene; V was cut back by 3 bases and J by 1 base. CDR3 size: 16 residues. Here the CDR3 reads CACDAMGDNSTDKLIF. The CDR3, as DNA: TGTGCCTGTGACGCGATGGGGGATAACTCCACCGATAAACTCATCTTT.